This T cell receptor (beta chain) was captured in a study of T cells in Graves' hyperthyroidism and ophthalmopathy. Graves' hyperthyroidism qualified as stable when ophthalmopathy did not progress within 18 months. Overall study results and limits: Ophthalmopathy, which appeared later, was predicted by the model a median about 5.9 months before onset. Ophthalmopathy and stable hyperthyroidism were told apart by a 13 V-J model.

This clonotype was observed a handful of times. Antigen specificity is unknown. Amplified regions were TCR beta CDR3 sequences from RNA transcripts. Initially, a first-round RT-PCR of the TCR CDR3 employed the HTBI primer set. TCRdb passed the multiplex PCR reads through MiXCR, listing each CDR3 protein once. Of under 550,000 distinct CDR3 sequences in the sample, roughly an eighth were seen once. The sequencing sample was made of blood. The TCR originated in a young woman with Graves' hyperthyroidism.

The CDR3, as DNA: TGTGCCAGCAGTTACTCGGTGCTCACAGGGAAGGAGCAGTACTTC. Its protein product is CASSYSVLTGKEQYF. V is TRBV6-6 and J is TRBJ2-7; D is possibly TRBD1 (6 bases). CDR1 MNHNY and CDR2 SVGAGI come from the germline V gene (reference sequence). Trimming removed 0 bases from V and 7 bases from J, with 16 bases in between. This CDR3 is built from 15 residues.